Shown below are 21 T cell receptor beta chains from a single sample sequenced in a study of shared clonotypes between healthy human individuals. Naive-designated CD8 cells lacked CD45RO, were positively enriched for CCR7, and omitted terminally differentiated effector memory CD45RA+ cells. Repertoires were generated with immunoSEQ multiplex PCR, while TCRdb's copy carries only in-frame clones and drops some. The sample consists of under 600,000 clones, 95% to 98% of them appearing once. Sequencing was done on a sample of naive CD8+ T cells sorted from blood. All receptors derive from a man aged 25-45 years in good health.

V usage is TRBV7-9 and J usage is TRBJ1-5; D might be TRBD1 (5 bases). The length of the CDR3 is 14 residues. V lost 4 bases to trimming and J lost 4 bases, with 11 bases between them. Germline V gives CDR1 SEHNR, CDR2 FQNEAQ (reference sequence). DNA for the CDR3: TGTGCCAGCAGCTCCACAGCAGGGAATCAGCCCCAGCATTTT. This sequence encodes CASSSTAGNQPQHF.

Note on this clone: One junction end does not reproduce the germline sequence, and a read error may be involved. The chain combines TRBV13 with TRBJ2-1; possible D gene TRBD2, 6 bases. Germline V gene data show CDR1 as PRHDT and CDR2 as FYEKMQ (reference sequence). The CDR3 extends over 11 amino acids. CDR3: CASRRDNAQFF. The CDR3 DNA is TGTGCCAGCAGGCGGGATAATGCGCAGTTCTTC.

The gene calls are TRBV7-9 and TRBJ2-7; tentative D call: TRBD1 (6 bases). The V and J ends lost 7 bases and 5 bases respectively, with 12 bases between them. Germline CDR1 reads SEHNR; CDR2 reads FQNEAQ (reference sequence). This CDR3 is 12 amino acids long. The CDR3: CASTTDSNEQYF. The CDR3 DNA reads as TGTGCCAGCACCACGGACAGCAACGAGCAGTACTTC.

Only one count was recorded for this clone. The chain joins TRBV28 to TRBJ2-7, with a weak D call TRBD2 (7 bases). This CDR3 comprises 14 residues. Germline-derived CDR1 and CDR2 are MDHEN and SYDVKM. V was trimmed by 8 bases and J by 5 bases, leaving 19 bases between them. CDR3 residues: CASSMGAGRDEQYF. The CDR3 DNA reads TGTGCCAGCTCAATGGGGGCAGGGAGGGACGAGCAGTACTTC.

The rearrangement joins TRBV5-6 to TRBJ1-1, with 7 bases matching TRBD1. Trimming removed 5 bases from V and 6 bases from J; junction bases left unmatched: 4. Germline CDR1 is SGHDT and CDR2 is YYEEEE. This CDR3 is 12 amino acids long. The CDR3 DNA follows: TGTGCCAGCAGTCAGGGGGGTCCTGAAGCTTTCTTT. Amino acids: CASSQGGPEAFF.

The chain joins TRBV7-9 to TRBJ1-1; no clear D gene. V lost 5 bases to trimming and J lost 2 bases, with 15 bases between them. The CDR3 has 15 amino acids. From germline, CDR1 is SEHNR and CDR2 FQNEAQ (reference sequence). The CDR3 protein is CASSVLVTPNTEAFF. In DNA, the CDR3 is TGTGCCAGCAGCGTCCTCGTGACGCCTAACACTGAAGCTTTCTTT.

The chain employs TRBV5-6 and TRBJ1-3, with D unresolved. V lost 4 bases, J lost 0 bases, and 8 bases lay in between. The CDR3 runs to 14 residues. In germline, CDR1 is SGHDT, CDR2 YYEEEE. CDR3 nucleotides: TGTGCCAGCAGCGATCCGGGCTCTGGAAACACCATATATTTT. This encodes CASSDPGSGNTIYF.

This chain links TRBV6-5 with TRBJ2-5; D remains unclear. The DNA end favors TRBJ2-7, so the J call may be wrong. This CDR3 has 13 amino acids. Germline V gives CDR1 MNHEY, CDR2 SVGAGI. The CDR3 DNA is TGTGCCAGCAGTCCCTCGGGCCCGTACGAGCAGTACTTC. Translated, it gives CASSPSGPYEQYF.

The chain uses TRBV9 and TRBJ2-7; no reliable D call. CDR3 size: 10 residues. Trimming removed 8 bases from V and 0 bases from J, with 3 bases in between. Per germline, CDR1 SGDLS and CDR2 YYNGEE. The CDR3 loop is CASYSYEQYF. The DNA of the CDR3 is TGTGCCAGTTACTCCTACGAGCAGTACTTC.

The gene calls are TRBV9 and TRBJ2-1; 7 bases align to TRBD2. CDR3 length: 14 amino acids. The germline gives CDR1 SGDLS, CDR2 YYNGEE. V lost 4 bases and J lost 5; bases outside the gene matches: 6. CDR3 sequence (DNA): TGTGCCAGCAGCATGACTAGCAGGGACAATGAGCAGTTCTTC. This gives the protein CASSMTSRDNEQFF.

This chain joins TRBV7-9 and TRBJ1-2; TRBD1 is a possible D gene (6 bases). The CDR3 extends over 14 amino acids. Trimming removed 5 bases at V and 0 bases at J, with 10 bases between. Germline V gene lookup returns CDR1 SEHNR and CDR2 FQNEAQ (reference sequence). DNA for the CDR3: TGTGCCAGCAGCGGACAGTATTCTAACTATGGCTACACCTTC. This codes for CASSGQYSNYGYTF.

The CDR3 loop reads CASSFYGTTDTGELFF. CDR3 DNA: TGTGCCAGCAGCTTTTACGGGACTACGGACACCGGGGAGCTGTTTTTT. V usage is TRBV7-8 and J usage is TRBJ2-2, with 7 bases lining up with TRBD2. Germline CDR1 is SGHVS and CDR2 is FQNEAQ. The CDR3 is 16 amino acids. The V gene end was trimmed by 3 bases and the J gene end by 3 bases; junction bases not matched to a gene: 7.

V is TRBV7-9 and J is TRBJ1-4, with D tentatively TRBD1 (5 bases). The CDR3 runs to 14 residues. Germline V gene sequence: CDR1 SEHNR, CDR2 FQNEAQ (reference sequence). V lost 5 bases and J 4 bases, leaving 11 bases between the germline ends. Here the CDR3 DNA reads TGTGCCAGCAGCCCCCGGGACGGTAATGAAAAACTGTTTTTT. Its protein is CASSPRDGNEKLFF.

The V gene is TRBV2, the J gene TRBJ2-1; TRBD2 might be the D (6 bases). Germline V gives CDR1 SNHLY, CDR2 FYNNEI. V shed 4 bases and J shed 6 bases, with 19 bases lying between them. The CDR3 has 16 residues. CDR3 residues: CASSVELGGSSNEQFF. In DNA, the CDR3 is TGTGCCAGCAGTGTCGAACTTGGGGGGTCTTCCAATGAGCAGTTCTTC.

The rearrangement links TRBV5-1 to TRBJ2-1; TRBD2 matches 8 bases. The V gene's germline CDR1 is SGHRS and CDR2 YFSETQ. V was clipped by 6 bases and J by 8 bases; unmatched bases: 13. This CDR3 has 15 amino acids. CDR3 sequence (DNA): TGCGCCAGCAACCCCGGGACTAGTGGTTTCGATGAGCAGTTCTTC. Translation: CASNPGTSGFDEQFF.

The DNA for the CDR3 is TGTGCCAGCAGCTTAACTACCGGGTCCAACCCATACAATGAGCAGTTCTTC. This codes for CASSLTTGSNPYNEQFF. The chain is built from TRBV13 and TRBJ2-1; D gene unclear. The V end lost 2 bases, the J end lost 4 bases, and 18 bases lay between the germline ends. Germline V lookup: CDR1 PRHDT, CDR2 FYEKMQ (reference sequence). The CDR3 sequence is 17 residues long.

The chain employs TRBV14 and TRBJ2-3; 11 nucleotides match TRBD2. Looked up from germline, CDR1 is SGHDN and CDR2 is FVKESK. The CDR3 length is 20 residues. V shed 0 bases, J shed 0 bases, and the junction held 11 bases outside the gene matches. CDR3 DNA: TGTGCCAGCAGCCAAGAGTCGGTTTTTAGGACTAGCGGGAGCACAGATACGCAGTATTTT. Protein sequence: CASSQESVFRTSGSTDTQYF.

This chain joins TRBV28 and TRBJ1-5; D is undetermined. The CDR3 has 12 amino acids. Germline loops: CDR1 MDHEN, CDR2 SYDVKM. V lost 6 bases, J lost 6 bases, and 9 bases lay in between. CDR3 nucleotide sequence: TGTGCCAGCAGAAAGGTGGTTCAGCCCCAGCATTTT. The encoded protein is CASRKVVQPQHF.

V is TRBV7-9 and J is TRBJ2-2, with TRBD2 identical over 10 bases. The junction had 7 bases not matched to a gene; V was cut back by 1 base and J by 2 bases. The CDR3 consists of 18 residues. Looked up from germline, CDR1 is SEHNR and CDR2 is FQNEAQ (reference sequence). This CDR3 reads CASSLGTGLAANTGELFF. CDR3 in DNA: TGTGCCAGCAGCTTAGGGACAGGACTAGCGGCTAACACCGGGGAGCTGTTTTTT.

This sequence joins TRBV5-1 and TRBJ2-3, with 11 bases that match TRBD2. Trimming cost V 7 bases and J 1 base; bases outside gene matches: 17. The length of the CDR3 is 19 residues. CDR1 and CDR2 from the germline V gene are SGHRS and YFSETQ. CDR3 protein: CASDLGLAGGAHGTDTQYF. CDR3 nucleotide sequence: TGCGCCAGCGACCTCGGACTAGCGGGTGGGGCCCATGGCACAGATACGCAGTATTTT.

This clone was observed a single time. The chain links TRBV4-1 to TRBJ2-1; D ambiguous. From germline, CDR1 is MGHRA and CDR2 YSYEKL. V was clipped by 3 bases and J by 7 bases, with 10 bases between them. The CDR3 spans 13 residues. CDR3 in DNA: TGCGCCAGCAGCCACTTGGAAGGGAATGAGCAGTTCTTC. It translates to CASSHLEGNEQFF.